This T cell receptor beta chain comes out of a study of blood T cell repertoires in COVID-19. Libraries were prepared by immunoSEQ multiplex PCR; TCRdb keeps only in-frame clonotypes and omits some of them. The table includes about 270,000 clones, 90% detected once. With 5 bases clipped from V and 0 bases from J, the junction kept 8 bases outside the gene matches. Germline CDR1 and CDR2: SGHVS and FNYEAQ. This CDR3 has 17 amino acids. The TCR was taken from a woman in her 30s with acute COVID-19. The sequencing input was PBMCs or T cells enriched from blood (not recorded which). The V gene is TRBV7-6, the J gene TRBJ1-3; 9 bases agree with TRBD1. CDR3 nucleotide sequence: TGTGCCAGCAGCCCCCGGACAGGGGAAAACTCTGGAAACACCATATATTTT. It translates to CASSPRTGENSGNTIYF.